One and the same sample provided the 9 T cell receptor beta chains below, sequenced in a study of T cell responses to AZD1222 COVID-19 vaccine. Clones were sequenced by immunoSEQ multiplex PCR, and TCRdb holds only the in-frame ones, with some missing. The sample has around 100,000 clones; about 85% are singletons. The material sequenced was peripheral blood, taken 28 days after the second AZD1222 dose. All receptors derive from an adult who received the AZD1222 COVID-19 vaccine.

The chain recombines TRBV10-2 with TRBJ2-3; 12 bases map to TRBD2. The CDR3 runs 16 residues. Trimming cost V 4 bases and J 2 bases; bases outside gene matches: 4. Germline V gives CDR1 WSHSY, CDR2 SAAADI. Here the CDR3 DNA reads TGCGCCAGCAGTGGGACTAGCGGGATAGACACAGATACGCAGTATTTT. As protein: CASSGTSGIDTDTQYF.

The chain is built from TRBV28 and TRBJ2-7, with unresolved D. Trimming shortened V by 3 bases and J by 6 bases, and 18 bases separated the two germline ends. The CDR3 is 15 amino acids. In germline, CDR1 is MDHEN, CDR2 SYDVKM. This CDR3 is CASSFSSLRSSEQYF. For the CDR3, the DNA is TGTGCCAGCAGTTTCTCCTCCCTCAGGTCCAGCGAGCAGTACTTC.

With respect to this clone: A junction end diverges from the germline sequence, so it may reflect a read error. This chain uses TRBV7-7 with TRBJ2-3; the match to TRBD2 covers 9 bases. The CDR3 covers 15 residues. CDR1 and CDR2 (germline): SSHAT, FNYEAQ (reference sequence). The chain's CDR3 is CASSAGGPHADTQYF. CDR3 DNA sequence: TGTGCTAGCAGCGCGGGAGGGCCTCACGCAGATACGCAGTATTTT.

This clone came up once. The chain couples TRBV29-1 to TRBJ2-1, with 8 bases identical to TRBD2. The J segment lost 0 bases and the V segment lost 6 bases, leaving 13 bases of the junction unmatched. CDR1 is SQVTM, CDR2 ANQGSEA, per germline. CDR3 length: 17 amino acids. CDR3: CSVEGKVGRVSYNEQFF. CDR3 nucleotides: TGCAGCGTCGAGGGAAAGGTCGGGAGGGTCTCCTACAATGAGCAGTTCTTC.

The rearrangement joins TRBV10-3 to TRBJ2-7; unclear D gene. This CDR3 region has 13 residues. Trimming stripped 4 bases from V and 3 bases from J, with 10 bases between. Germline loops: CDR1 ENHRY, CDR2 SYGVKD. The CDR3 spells CAISGEGFYEQYF. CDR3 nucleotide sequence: TGTGCCATCAGTGGGGAAGGGTTCTACGAGCAGTACTTC.

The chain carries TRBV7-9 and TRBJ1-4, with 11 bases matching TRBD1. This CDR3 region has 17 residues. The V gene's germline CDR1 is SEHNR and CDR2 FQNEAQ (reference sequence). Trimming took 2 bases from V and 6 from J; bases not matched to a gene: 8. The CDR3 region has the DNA TGTGCCAGCAGCTTATCCCCGGGACAGGGGGGTTATGAAAAACTGTTTTTT. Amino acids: CASSLSPGQGGYEKLFF.

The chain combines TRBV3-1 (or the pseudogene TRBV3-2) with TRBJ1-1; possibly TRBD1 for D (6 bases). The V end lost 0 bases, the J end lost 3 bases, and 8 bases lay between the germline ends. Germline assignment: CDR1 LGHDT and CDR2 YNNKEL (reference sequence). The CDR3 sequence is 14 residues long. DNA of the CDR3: TGTGCCAGCAGCCAAGAGGGGGCAGACACTGAAGCTTTCTTT. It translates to CASSQEGADTEAFF.

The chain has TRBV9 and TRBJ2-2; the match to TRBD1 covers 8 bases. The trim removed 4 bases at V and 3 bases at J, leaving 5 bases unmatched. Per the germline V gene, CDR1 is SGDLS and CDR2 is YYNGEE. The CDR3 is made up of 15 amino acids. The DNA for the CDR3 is TGTGCCAGCAGCCCCAGGGGGCGTGACACCGGGGAGCTGTTTTTT. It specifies CASSPRGRDTGELFF.

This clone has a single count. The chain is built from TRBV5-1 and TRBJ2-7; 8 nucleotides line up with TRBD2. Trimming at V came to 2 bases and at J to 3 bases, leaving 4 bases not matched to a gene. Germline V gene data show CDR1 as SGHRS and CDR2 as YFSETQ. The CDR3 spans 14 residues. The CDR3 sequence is CASSFVAGSYEQYF. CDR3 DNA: TGCGCCAGCAGCTTCGTAGCGGGAAGCTACGAGCAGTACTTC.